What follows are 24 T cell receptor beta chains derived from one specimen sequenced in a study of beta chain features in type 1 diabetes. TCRB transcripts that were expressed got sequenced, as all of the isolated RNA had been reverse transcribed. Clones were read by immunoSEQ multiplex PCR, and TCRdb kept only the in-frame ones, dropping some. The repertoire holds fewer than 250,000 clones, around 65% seen once, with approximately 0.05% in the top ten. The sequencing sample was made of naive CD4+ T cells from blood. The receptors were sampled from a man aged 25 to 40 in good health.

V and J are TRBV4-2 and TRBJ2-2; the D call may be TRBD1 or TRBD2 (6 bases each). Trimming cost V 6 bases and J 2 bases, with 19 bases left between them. The length of the CDR3 is 17 residues. From germline, CDR1 is LGHNA and CDR2 YNFKEQ. This chain's CDR3 is CASSYSGNGGNTGELFF. The CDR3 DNA is TGTGCCAGCAGTTACAGCGGTAACGGGGGCAACACCGGGGAGCTGTTTTTT.

This chain links TRBV30 with TRBJ2-3, with 13 bases identical to TRBD2. The CDR3 covers 17 residues. V was clipped by 0 bases and J by 1 base; unmatched bases: 4. The germline gives CDR1 GTSNPN, CDR2 SVGIG (reference sequence). CDR3 in DNA: TGTGCCTGGAGTGTACATGGGACTAGCGGGGGCACAGATACGCAGTATTTT. The encoded protein is CAWSVHGTSGGTDTQYF.

This chain links TRBV30 with TRBJ2-5; 7 bases are a match to TRBD1. The V segment lost 5 bases and the J segment 0 bases; nucleotides outside the gene matches: 3. The CDR3 covers 13 residues. Germline lookup yields CDR1 GTSNPN and CDR2 SVGIG (reference sequence). CDR3 DNA: TGTGCCTGGGCGACAGGGTACCAAGAGACCCAGTACTTC. It yields the protein CAWATGYQETQYF.

V and J are TRBV9 and TRBJ2-5; TRBD1 might be the D (6 bases). Trimming left V 3 bases short and J 5 bases short, with 17 bases between. Germline values: CDR1 SGDLS, CDR2 YYNGEE. The CDR3 extends over 15 amino acids. The DNA for the CDR3 is TGTGCCAGCAGCGGACCACAGGGTTCGGTGGAGACCCAGTACTTC. Protein sequence: CASSGPQGSVETQYF.

V is TRBV5-6 and J is TRBJ1-2, with D perhaps TRBD1 (6 bases). Looked up from germline, CDR1 is SGHDT and CDR2 is YYEEEE. The CDR3 spans 12 residues. V was trimmed by 4 bases and J by 8 bases, leaving 12 bases between them. In DNA, the CDR3 is TGTGCCAGCAGCCGGGACACGGGAGGCTACACCTTC. Translation: CASSRDTGGYTF.

About this clone itself: Other DNA sequences of this sample code for an identical CDR3. This chain joins TRBV30 and TRBJ2-5; D remains ambiguous. This CDR3 spans 12 amino acids. V dropped 2 bases and J dropped 5 bases, with 9 bases sitting between them. The germline V gene has CDR1 GTSNPN and CDR2 SVGIG (reference sequence). CDR3 amino acids: CAWSRQGETQYF. In DNA form, the CDR3 reads TGTGCCTGGAGTCGCCAAGGGGAGACCCAGTACTTC.

This clone has only a few counts. This chain joins TRBV28 and TRBJ2-2, with TRBD2 matching over 13 bases. The V segment lost 3 bases and the J segment 7 bases; nucleotides outside the gene matches: 8. CDR1 and CDR2 from the germline V gene are MDHEN and SYDVKM. The CDR3 runs 17 residues. The CDR3 DNA reads TGTGCCAGCAGTTTTTCGACTAGCGGGAGGCCCCACGGGGAGCTGTTTTTT. Its protein is CASSFSTSGRPHGELFF.

V and J are TRBV5-1 and TRBJ2-1, with D possibly being TRBD2 (6 bases). V shed 4 bases and J shed 12 bases, with 14 bases lying between them. The germline gives CDR1 SGHRS, CDR2 YFSETQ. The CDR3 spans 12 residues. CDR3 DNA sequence: TGCGCCAGCAGCACAGGCGGGGTGGTGCAGTTCTTC. Its protein product is CASSTGGVVQFF.

J is TRBJ2-1 and V is TRBV5-4, with 7 bases that match TRBD1. Germline assignment: CDR1 SGHNT and CDR2 YYREEE (reference sequence). The V gene end was trimmed by 4 bases and the J gene end by 8 bases; junction bases not matched to a gene: 9. CDR3 size: 14 residues. This CDR3 is CASSRGQTSDEQFF. As DNA, the CDR3 is TGTGCCAGCAGCAGGGGACAGACGAGCGATGAGCAGTTCTTC. Filled out from reference TRBV5-4 and TRBJ2-1, the complete variable domain reads ETGVTQSPTHLIKTRGQQVTLRCSSQSGHNTVSWYQQALGQGPQFIFQYYREEENGRGNFPPRFSGLQFPNYSSELNVNALELDDSALYLCASSRGQTSDEQFFGPGTRLTVL.

The rearrangement uses TRBV7-9 and TRBJ1-2, with TRBD1 matching 8 bases. Germline V lookup: CDR1 SEHNR, CDR2 FQNEAQ (reference sequence). This CDR3 has 15 residues. Trimming cost V 3 bases and J 6 bases; bases outside gene matches: 9. The CDR3 DNA follows: TGTGCCAGCAGCTTGTACCCGACAGGGGAGGATGGCTACACCTTC. Translating it yields CASSLYPTGEDGYTF.

For this clone: In the same sample, other DNA sequences code for this CDR3. The rearrangement links TRBV7-9 to TRBJ2-1, with 8 bases identical to TRBD2. Germline CDR1 is SEHNR and CDR2 is FQNEAQ (reference sequence). The V gene end was trimmed by 1 base and the J gene end by 4 bases; junction bases not matched to a gene: 3. CDR3 length: 15 amino acids. The CDR3 DNA reads TGTGCCAGCAGCTTAGGGACTAGCAGTTACAATGAGCAGTTCTTC. It yields the protein CASSLGTSSYNEQFF.

The J gene is TRBJ2-3, the V gene TRBV7-9; D ambiguous. CDR1 and CDR2 from the germline V gene are SEHNR and FQNEAQ (reference sequence). The CDR3 runs to 12 residues. V lost 1 base and J 4 bases, leaving 3 bases between the germline ends. The CDR3 nucleotides are TGTGCCAGCAGCTTAGAGTCAGATACGCAGTATTTT. Translation: CASSLESDTQYF.

The genes are TRBV13 and TRBJ1-1; 8 bases are a match to TRBD1. Germline trimming cut 2 bases from V and 0 bases from J; bases unmatched to any gene: 5. The CDR3 length is 16 residues. Per germline, CDR1 PRHDT and CDR2 FYEKMQ (reference sequence). Here the CDR3 reads CASSLRPGGLNTEAFF. CDR3 DNA: TGTGCCAGCAGCTTAAGGCCAGGGGGCCTGAACACTGAAGCTTTCTTT.

This chain connects TRBV28 to TRBJ2-4; tentative D call: TRBD1 (5 bases). CDR1 and CDR2 (germline): MDHEN, SYDVKM. V was pared by 5 bases and J by 0 bases, with 8 bases between. This CDR3 region has 14 residues. Here the CDR3 DNA reads TGTGCCAGCAGTCGACAGTTAGCCAAAAACATTCAGTACTTC. Amino acids: CASSRQLAKNIQYF.

The sample holds one count of this clone. The V call is TRBV9, the J call TRBJ2-7; D gene uncertain. CDR3 size: 15 residues. The germline CDR1 and CDR2 sequences are SGDLS and YYNGEE. Trimming pared 0 bases from V and 2 bases from J, leaving 12 bases between. CDR3 amino acids: CASSVGSGFTYEQYF. CDR3 coding DNA: TGTGCCAGCAGCGTAGGATCGGGCTTCACCTACGAGCAGTACTTC.

This clone has just a few counts. This chain connects TRBV30 to TRBJ1-2; D unclear. Trimming left V 0 bases short and J 6 bases short, with 14 bases between. The CDR3 is 14 residues long. Germline V gene sequence: CDR1 GTSNPN, CDR2 SVGIG (reference sequence). The CDR3 bases are TGTGCCTGGAGTGTCCGGTTCAGTGGCGATGGCTACACCTTC. This sequence encodes CAWSVRFSGDGYTF.

In its sample, this clone was seen once. This chain connects TRBV25-1 to TRBJ1-4; no firm D call. There are 15 residues in the CDR3. CDR1 and CDR2 from the germline V gene are MGHDK and SYGVNS. V lost 2 bases and J lost 0, with 7 bases in between. The CDR3 is CASSEAAPTNEKLFF. The CDR3 region has the DNA TGTGCCAGCAGTGAAGCGGCTCCAACTAATGAAAAACTGTTTTTT.

The V and J genes are TRBV30 and TRBJ2-3; TRBD2 agrees at 10 bases. Germline V gene sequence: CDR1 GTSNPN, CDR2 SVGIG (reference sequence). The CDR3 totals 15 residues. J gave up 1 base and V 1 base, and 2 bases lay outside the gene matches. CDR3 DNA: TGTGCCTGGAGTGCCGGGACTAGCGGCACAGATACGCAGTATTTT. This codes for CAWSAGTSGTDTQYF.

The rearrangement uses TRBV25-1 and TRBJ2-7; possible D gene TRBD1, 5 bases. The CDR3 has 15 amino acids. Trimming cost V 3 bases and J 4 bases, with 16 bases left between them. Per germline, CDR1 MGHDK and CDR2 SYGVNS. As DNA, the CDR3 is TGTGCCAGCAGTGAGGACATCGTTCGTGGGTACGAGCAGTACTTC. As protein: CASSEDIVRGYEQYF.

DNA of the CDR3: TGTGCCAGCAGTAGTGGCAACTCCTACGAGCAGTACTTC. This encodes CASSSGNSYEQYF. The gene calls are TRBV27 and TRBJ2-7; D call uncertain. The CDR3 covers 13 residues. Germline loops: CDR1 MNHEY, CDR2 SMNVEV (reference sequence). Trimming cost V 5 bases and J 0 bases, with 8 bases left between them.

In its sample, this clone was seen a few times. The chain carries TRBV29-1 and TRBJ2-5; 7 nucleotides align to TRBD2. Germline lookup yields CDR1 SQVTM and CDR2 ANQGSEA. CDR3 length equals 13 residues. The ends lost 6 bases at V and 0 bases at J; junction bases unmatched: 4. This CDR3 reads CSVRAGNQETQYF. In nucleotides, the CDR3 is TGCAGCGTCCGAGCGGGGAACCAAGAGACCCAGTACTTC.

This chain connects TRBV11-2 to TRBJ2-7; the D gene is possibly TRBD2 (6 bases). Germline CDR1 is SGHAT and CDR2 is FQNNGV. The CDR3 is made up of 15 amino acids. The V gene lost 8 bases and the J gene lost 0 bases, with 17 bases spanning the gap. DNA for the CDR3: TGTGCCAGCGAATATCTGAGGGGACTCTCCTACGAGCAGTACTTC. This encodes CASEYLRGLSYEQYF.

A remark on this clone: One end of the junction is discordant with germline, which a read error may explain. The chain employs TRBV29-1 and TRBJ2-7; TRBD2 aligns across 15 bases. Per germline, CDR1 SQVTM and CDR2 ANQGSEA. This CDR3 has 15 amino acids. CDR3 region: CSVEGTSGRIDEQYF. The CDR3 DNA is TGCAGCGTCGAAGGGACTAGCGGGAGGATCGACGAGCAGTACTTC.

This clone came up a few times. The rearrangement uses TRBV20-1 and TRBJ2-1; D unclear. Trimming stripped 6 bases from V and 7 bases from J, with 10 bases between. CDR3 length equals 11 residues. From germline, CDR1 is DFQATT and CDR2 SNEGSKA (reference sequence). For the CDR3, the DNA is TGCAGTGCCCCATTACCGAATGAGCAGTTCTTC. This gives the protein CSAPLPNEQFF.